A selection of T cell receptor beta chains follows, all from one sample in a study of T cell responses to AZD1222 COVID-19 vaccine. Assay: immunoSEQ multiplex PCR; the TCRdb copy retains only in-frame clones and omits some. The sample has about 120,000 clones, around nine tenths seen once. The source material was peripheral blood, sampled on day 0 of AZD1222 vaccination. These receptors originate from an adult in good health. Each CDR3 is given with its conserved first and last residue. The D gene is left open where the match is weak. The size of a clone is reported for some rows only, either as once, few or many, or as a class for expanded clones.

TRBD1 | . | TRBJ2-1 | TRBV13 | TGTGCCAGCAGCTACAGGGGATCCCCATCCTACAATGAGCAGTTCTTC | CASSYRGSPSYNEQFF
TRBD2 | . | TRBJ2-7 | TRBV7-2 | TGTGCCAGCAGCTCCCCTAGCGGGGGGAAGTACGAGCAGTACTTC | CASSSPSGGKYEQYF
. | few | TRBJ2-7 | TRBV5-5 | TGTGCCAGCAGCTTGTTAGACTTCGGCCTTTTTAGCGCATACTCCTACGAGCAGTACTTC | CASSLLDFGLFSAYSYEQYF
. | . | TRBJ2-5 | TRBV19 | TGTGCCAGTAGTATCGGTGGGGTCTACCAAGAGACCCAGTACTTC | CASSIGGVYQETQYF
. | . | TRBJ1-2 | TRBV15 | TGTGCCACCAGCAGAGATTTCCCCGGAAGGGGGGGTCTTTACTATGGCTACACCTTC | CATSRDFPGRGGLYYGYTF
TRBD1 | . | TRBJ2-7 | TRBV7-3 | TGTGCCAGCAGCTCCGGGACAGCCCCCCGGGGTGAGCAGTACTTC | CASSSGTAPRGEQYF
. | . | TRBJ1-3 | TRBV2 | TGTGCCAGCACAGCGAGCTCTGGAAACACCATATATTTT | CASTASSGNTIYF
. | . | TRBJ2-2 | TRBV4-2 | TGTGCCAGCAGCCAAGAACAGGGCGGCACCGGGGAGCTGTTTTTT | CASSQEQGGTGELFF
TRBD1 | . | TRBJ1-5 | TRBV14 | TGTGCCAGCAGCCACCAAGACAGGGGGTCTGTAGAGCCCCAGCATTTT | CASSHQDRGSVEPQHF
. | . | TRBJ2-2 | TRBV11-2 | TGTGCCAGCAGACAGGAACCTGCGAACACCGGGGAGCTGTTTTTT | CASRQEPANTGELFF
. | . | TRBJ2-2 | TRBV5-1 | TGCGCCAGCAGACTAGATCGGTGGACCGGGGAGCTGTTTTTT | CASRLDRWTGELFF
TRBD2 | . | TRBJ2-3 | TRBV7-2 | TGTGCCAGCAGCCCCAAGCGGCTAGCGGGGGGAGATACGCAGTATTTT | CASSPKRLAGGDTQYF
. | . | TRBJ2-6 | TRBV5-1 | TGCGCCAGCAGCTTGGACGTCGGCTCTGGGGCCAACGTCCTGACTTTC | CASSLDVGSGANVLTF
TRBD1 | . | TRBJ2-3 | TRBV5-1 | TGCGCCAGCAGCTTGGGACAGGGAATAGATACGCAGTATTTT | CASSLGQGIDTQYF
. | . | TRBJ2-7 | TRBV6-5 | TGTGCCAGCCGGGTGGAGTACGAGCAGTACTTC | CASRVEYEQYF
TRBD1 | . | TRBJ1-2 | TRBV11-3 | TGTGCCAGCAGCCCGCGACAGGGGGCGCGTGGCTACACCTTC | CASSPRQGARGYTF
. | . | TRBJ2-3 | TRBV6-5 | TGTGCCAGCAGTAGGGACAACACAGATACGCAGTATTTT | CASSRDNTDTQYF
. | . | TRBJ1-2 | TRBV30 | TGTGCCTGGAGTGTATGGGGGCCGCCGGATTATAACTATGGCTACACCTTC | CAWSVWGPPDYNYGYTF
TRBD1 | . | TRBJ1-2 | TRBV7-9 | TGTGCCAGCAGCTTAGGTGGGACAGGGAATGGCTACACCTTC | CASSLGGTGNGYTF
. | . | TRBJ2-3 | TRBV10-2 | TGCGCCAGCAGTGAGTTCCCCATGGGGTCAGATACGCAGTATTTT | CASSEFPMGSDTQYF
. | . | TRBJ1-5 | TRBV28 | TGTGCCAGCAGGCCCGGGCGGACTAGCAATCAGCCCCAGCATTTT | CASRPGRTSNQPQHF
TRBD1 | . | TRBJ2-1 | TRBV18 | TGTGCCAGCTCACCCCCGGACAGGAATAACAATGAGCAGTTCTTC | CASSPPDRNNNEQFF
TRBD1 | . | TRBJ2-7 | TRBV4-1 | TGCGCCAGCAGCCAAGTCTGGCAGGGGGACTACGAGCAGTACTTC | CASSQVWQGDYEQYF
TRBD1 | . | TRBJ1-2 | TRBV28 | TGTGCCAGCAGGCAACAGGGGAGAGAGGGCTACACCTTC | CASRQQGREGYTF
. | once | TRBJ1-6 | TRBV5-5 | TGTGCCAGCAGCTTAACTTCGGGCAATTACGGCTCACCCCTCCACTTT | CASSLTSGNYGSPLHF
TRBD1 | . | TRBJ1-2 | TRBV19 | TGTGCCAGTGGACAGGGGTTTAGCTATGGCTACACCTTC | CASGQGFSYGYTF
. | . | TRBJ2-2 | TRBV28 | TGTGCCAGCATCGGGGGGCAGGGCACCGGGGAGCTGTTTTTT | CASIGGQGTGELFF
. | . | TRBJ1-2 | TRBV28 | TGTGCCAGCAGTTTGGCCCAACGGGGCTACACCTTC | CASSLAQRGYTF
. | . | TRBJ2-5 | TRBV5-1 | TGCGCCAGCAGCTTGGCCGTGGCTAGCAATTATAAAGAGACCCAGTACTTC | CASSLAVASNYKETQYF
. | once | TRBJ1-4 | TRBV4-2 | TGTGCCAGCAGCCAAACCAGGAGGGAGCAGGAAAAACTGTTTTTT | CASSQTRREQEKLFF
TRBD1 | . | TRBJ1-2 | TRBV30 | TGTGCCTGGAGTGATAACCCCGGGACAGGGATGTCCTATGGCTACACCTTC | CAWSDNPGTGMSYGYTF
. | . | TRBJ2-5 | TRBV2 | TGTGCCAGCACCAGCGGGACAGGATGGCAAGAGACCCAGTACTTC | CASTSGTGWQETQYF
. | . | TRBJ2-7 | TRBV4-2 | TGTGCCAGCAGCCAGGCAGACAGGTTGATCTCCTACGAGCAGTACTTC | CASSQADRLISYEQYF
TRBD2 | . | TRBJ2-1 | TRBV20-1 | TGCAGTGCTAGTCGACTAGCGAGTCCCTACAATGAGCAGTTCTTC | CSASRLASPYNEQFF
. | . | TRBJ2-3 | TRBV6-5 | TGTGCCAGCAGTTACTCCCCTGGGAAGGATACGCAGTATTTT | CASSYSPGKDTQYF
TRBD2 | few | TRBJ2-1 | TRBV3-1/TRBV3-2 | TGTGCCAGCAGCCAAGTTCTAGCGGGGCCCAACAATGAGCAGTTCTTC | CASSQVLAGPNNEQFF
TRBD2 | . | TRBJ2-7 | TRBV19 | TGTGCCAGTAGTGGGACTAGCGGGGGGAAATACTCCTACGAGCAGTACTTC | CASSGTSGGKYSYEQYF
. | . | TRBJ1-4 | TRBV28 | TGTGCCAGCAGTTTAGAGGGACTTGAGGAAAAACTGTTTTTT | CASSLEGLEEKLFF
TRBD1 | . | TRBJ2-1 | TRBV6-5 | TGTGCCAGCAGGACGGGACAGATTTTTTACAATGAGCAGTTCTTC | CASRTGQIFYNEQFF
. | . | TRBJ1-6 | TRBV19 | TGTGCCAGTAGTGCAGACTCTAATTCACCCCTCCACTTT | CASSADSNSPLHF
. | . | TRBJ2-1 | TRBV5-1 | TGCGCCAGCAGCCCGGCCGGGGGGCCCTACAATGAGCAGTTCTTC | CASSPAGGPYNEQFF
. | . | TRBJ1-1 | TRBV7-9 | TGTGCCAGCAGCTTATTGGGGACAGAAGCTTTCTTT | CASSLLGTEAFF
TRBD2 | . | TRBJ2-3 | TRBV18 | TGTGCCAGCTCGCCTCTAGCGGCCCCCACAGATACGCAGTATTTT | CASSPLAAPTDTQYF
. | . | TRBJ1-3 | TRBV5-1 | TGCGCCAGCAGCTTAAGGGCTGCGGGGCAGGGGTCTGGAAACACCATATATTTT | CASSLRAAGQGSGNTIYF
TRBD2 | once | TRBJ2-7 | TRBV13 | TGTGCCAGCAGCCCCGAGACTAGCGGGAGTAAGCGCGAGCAGTACTTC | CASSPETSGSKREQYF